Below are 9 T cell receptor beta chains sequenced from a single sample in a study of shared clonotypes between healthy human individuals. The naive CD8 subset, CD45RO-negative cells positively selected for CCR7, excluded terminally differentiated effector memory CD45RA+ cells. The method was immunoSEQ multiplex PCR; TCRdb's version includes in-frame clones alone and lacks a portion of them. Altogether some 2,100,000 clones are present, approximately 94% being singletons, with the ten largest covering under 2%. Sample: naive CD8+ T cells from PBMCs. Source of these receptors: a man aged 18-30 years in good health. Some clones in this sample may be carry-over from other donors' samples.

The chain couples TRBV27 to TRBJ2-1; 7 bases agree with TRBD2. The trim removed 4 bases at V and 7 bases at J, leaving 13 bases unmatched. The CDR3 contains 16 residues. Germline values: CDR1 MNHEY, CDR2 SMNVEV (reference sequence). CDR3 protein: CASSSRTSRAPNEQFF. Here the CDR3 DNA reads TGTGCCAGCAGTTCCCGGACTAGTCGGGCCCCTAATGAGCAGTTCTTC.

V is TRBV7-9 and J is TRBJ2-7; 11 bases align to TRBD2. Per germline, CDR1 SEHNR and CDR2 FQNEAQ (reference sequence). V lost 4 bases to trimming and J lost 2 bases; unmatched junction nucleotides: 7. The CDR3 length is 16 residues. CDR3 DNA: TGTGCCAGCAGCTCACGAGGGACTAGCGGAACCTACGAGCAGTACTTC. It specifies CASSSRGTSGTYEQYF.

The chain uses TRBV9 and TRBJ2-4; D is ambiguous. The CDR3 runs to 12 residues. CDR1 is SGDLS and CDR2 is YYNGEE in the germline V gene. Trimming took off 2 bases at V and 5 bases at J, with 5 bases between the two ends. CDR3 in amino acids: CASSVDQNIQYF. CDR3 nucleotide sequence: TGTGCCAGCAGCGTGGACCAAAACATTCAGTACTTC.

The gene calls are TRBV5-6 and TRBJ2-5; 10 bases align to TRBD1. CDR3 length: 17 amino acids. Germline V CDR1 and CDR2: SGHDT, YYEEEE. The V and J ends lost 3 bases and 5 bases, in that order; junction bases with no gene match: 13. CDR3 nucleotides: TGTGCCAGCAGCTGTACCCCGGGACAGGGGATCGAGGAGACCCAGTACTTC. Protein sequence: CASSCTPGQGIEETQYF.

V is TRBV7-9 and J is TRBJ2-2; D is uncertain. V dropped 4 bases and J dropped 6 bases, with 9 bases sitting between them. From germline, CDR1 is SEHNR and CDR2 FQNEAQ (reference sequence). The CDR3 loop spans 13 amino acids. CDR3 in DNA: TGTGCCAGCAGCTCGCCGTCGGCCGGGGAGCTGTTTTTT. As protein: CASSSPSAGELFF.

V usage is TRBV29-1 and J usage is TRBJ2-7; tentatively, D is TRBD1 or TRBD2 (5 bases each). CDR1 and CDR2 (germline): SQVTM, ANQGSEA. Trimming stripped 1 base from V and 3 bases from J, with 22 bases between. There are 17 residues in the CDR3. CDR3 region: CSVEVPKSGTALYEQYF. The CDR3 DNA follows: TGCAGCGTTGAAGTCCCCAAGTCTGGGACCGCTCTCTACGAGCAGTACTTC.

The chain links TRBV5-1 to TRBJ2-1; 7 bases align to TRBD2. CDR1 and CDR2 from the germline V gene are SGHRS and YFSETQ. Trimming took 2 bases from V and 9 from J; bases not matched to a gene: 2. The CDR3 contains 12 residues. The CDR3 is CASSFSGGEQFF. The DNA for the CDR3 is TGCGCCAGCAGCTTCTCGGGGGGTGAGCAGTTCTTC.

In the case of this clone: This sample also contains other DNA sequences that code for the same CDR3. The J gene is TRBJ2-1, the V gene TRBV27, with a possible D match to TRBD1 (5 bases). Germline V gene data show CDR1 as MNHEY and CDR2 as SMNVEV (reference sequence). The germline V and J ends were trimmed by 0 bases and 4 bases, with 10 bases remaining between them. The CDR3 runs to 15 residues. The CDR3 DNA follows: TGTGCCAGCAGTTTATCGTCAGGGTCTTACAATGAGCAGTTCTTC. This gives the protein CASSLSSGSYNEQFF.

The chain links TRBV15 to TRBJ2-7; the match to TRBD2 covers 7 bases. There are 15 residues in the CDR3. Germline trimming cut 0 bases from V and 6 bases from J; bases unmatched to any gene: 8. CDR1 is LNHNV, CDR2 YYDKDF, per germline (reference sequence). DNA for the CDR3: TGTGCCACCAGCAGAGATAGGGAGGGCCTTGCCGAGCAGTACTTC. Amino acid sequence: CATSRDREGLAEQYF.